This T cell receptor (beta chain) derives from a study of T cells expressing NK-cell markers. TCRdb reprocessed the 5' RACE reads; each CDR3 protein has one entry and no DNA is given. Its table records about 460,000 distinct CDR3 sequences. The source material was blood T cells: a sorted CD56 or NKG2C T cell subset, CD4+ or CD8+ T cells, or bulk PBMC T cells (not recorded which). The sequence came from a woman aged 50 to 65 in good health.

The CDR3 sequence: CASSLAPTGLSQFF. The chain carries TRBV11-1 and TRBJ2-1. Germline lookup yields CDR1 SGHAT and CDR2 FQDESV (reference sequence). The CDR3 covers 14 residues.